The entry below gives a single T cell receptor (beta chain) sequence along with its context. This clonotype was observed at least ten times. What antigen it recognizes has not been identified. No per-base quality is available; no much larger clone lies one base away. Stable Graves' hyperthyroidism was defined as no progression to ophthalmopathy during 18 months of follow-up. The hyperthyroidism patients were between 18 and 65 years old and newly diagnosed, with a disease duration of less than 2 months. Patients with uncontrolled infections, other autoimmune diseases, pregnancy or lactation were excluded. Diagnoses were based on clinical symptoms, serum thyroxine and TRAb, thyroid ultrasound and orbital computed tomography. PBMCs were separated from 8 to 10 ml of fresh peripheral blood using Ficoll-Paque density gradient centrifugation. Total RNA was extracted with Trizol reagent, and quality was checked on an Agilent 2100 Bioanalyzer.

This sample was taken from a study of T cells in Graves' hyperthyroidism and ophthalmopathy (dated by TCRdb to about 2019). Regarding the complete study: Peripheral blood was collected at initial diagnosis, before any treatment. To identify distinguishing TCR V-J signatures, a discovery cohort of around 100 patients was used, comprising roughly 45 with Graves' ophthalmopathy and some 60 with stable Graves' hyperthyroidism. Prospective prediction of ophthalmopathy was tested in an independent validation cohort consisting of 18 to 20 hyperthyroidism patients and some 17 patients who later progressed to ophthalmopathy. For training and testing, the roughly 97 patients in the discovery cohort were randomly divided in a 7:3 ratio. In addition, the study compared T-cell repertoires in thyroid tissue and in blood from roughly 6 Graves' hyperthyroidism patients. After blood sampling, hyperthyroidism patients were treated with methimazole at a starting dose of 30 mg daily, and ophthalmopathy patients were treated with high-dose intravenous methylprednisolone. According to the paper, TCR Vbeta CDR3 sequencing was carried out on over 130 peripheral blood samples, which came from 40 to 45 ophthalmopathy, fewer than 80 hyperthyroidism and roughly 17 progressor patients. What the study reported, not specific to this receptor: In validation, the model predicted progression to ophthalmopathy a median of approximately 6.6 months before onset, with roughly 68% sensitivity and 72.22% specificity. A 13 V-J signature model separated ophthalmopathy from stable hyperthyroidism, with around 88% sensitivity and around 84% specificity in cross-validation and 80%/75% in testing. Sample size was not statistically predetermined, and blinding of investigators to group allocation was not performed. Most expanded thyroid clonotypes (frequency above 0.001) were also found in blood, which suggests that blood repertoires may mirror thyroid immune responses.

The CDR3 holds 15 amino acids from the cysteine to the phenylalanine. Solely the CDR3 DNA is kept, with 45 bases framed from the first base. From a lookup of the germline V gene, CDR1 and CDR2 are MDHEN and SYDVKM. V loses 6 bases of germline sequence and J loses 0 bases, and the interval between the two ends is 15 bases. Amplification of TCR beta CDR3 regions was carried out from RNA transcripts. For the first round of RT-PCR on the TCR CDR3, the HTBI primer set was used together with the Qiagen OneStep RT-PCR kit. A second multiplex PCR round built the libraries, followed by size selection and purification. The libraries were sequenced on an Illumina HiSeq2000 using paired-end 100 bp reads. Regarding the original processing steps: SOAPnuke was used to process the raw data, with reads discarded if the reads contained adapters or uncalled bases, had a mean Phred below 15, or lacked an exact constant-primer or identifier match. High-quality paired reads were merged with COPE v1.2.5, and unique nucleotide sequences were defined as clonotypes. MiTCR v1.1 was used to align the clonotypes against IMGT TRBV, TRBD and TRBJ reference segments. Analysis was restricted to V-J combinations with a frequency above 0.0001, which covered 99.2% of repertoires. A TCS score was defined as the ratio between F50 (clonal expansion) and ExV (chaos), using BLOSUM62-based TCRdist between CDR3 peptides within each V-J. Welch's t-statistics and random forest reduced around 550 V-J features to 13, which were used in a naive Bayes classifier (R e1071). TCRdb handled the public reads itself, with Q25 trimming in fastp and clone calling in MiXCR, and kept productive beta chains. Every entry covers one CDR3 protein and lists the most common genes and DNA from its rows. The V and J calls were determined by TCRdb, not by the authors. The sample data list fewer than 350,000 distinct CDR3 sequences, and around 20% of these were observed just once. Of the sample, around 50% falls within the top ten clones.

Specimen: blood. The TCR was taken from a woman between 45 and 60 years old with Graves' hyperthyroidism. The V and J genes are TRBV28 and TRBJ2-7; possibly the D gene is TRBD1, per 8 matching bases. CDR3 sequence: CASRQGGGTSYEQYF. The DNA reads TGTGCCAGCAGACAGGGGGGAGGGACCTCCTACGAGCAGTACTTC.